This TCR beta chain was documented in a study of response to subunit inactivated influenza vaccine. The study, taken as a whole, reports: Few new T cells, the authors suggested, are recruited by each seasonal influenza vaccination.

This clonotype was recorded only once. The target antigen is unknown. J lost 1 base, V lost 4 bases, and 6 bases had no gene match. CDR3 length: 15 amino acids. CDR1 is LGHNA, CDR2 YNFKEQ, per germline. From the RT-PCR reads, TCRdb called clonotypes with MiXCR, one entry per CDR3 protein. The table shows 560,000 or so distinct CDR3 sequences, with about 8% occurring only once. This clonotype originated in a man aged 50-75 years who received an inactivated influenza vaccine. The chain joins TRBV4-2 to TRBJ1-1; 7 nucleotides agree with TRBD1. The sample was PBMCs from blood, taken around 25 months after vaccination. The CDR3 sequence is CASSPPGQKNTEAFF. The CDR3 nucleotides read TGTGCCAGCAGCCCTCCGGGACAGAAGAACACTGAAGCTTTCTTT.